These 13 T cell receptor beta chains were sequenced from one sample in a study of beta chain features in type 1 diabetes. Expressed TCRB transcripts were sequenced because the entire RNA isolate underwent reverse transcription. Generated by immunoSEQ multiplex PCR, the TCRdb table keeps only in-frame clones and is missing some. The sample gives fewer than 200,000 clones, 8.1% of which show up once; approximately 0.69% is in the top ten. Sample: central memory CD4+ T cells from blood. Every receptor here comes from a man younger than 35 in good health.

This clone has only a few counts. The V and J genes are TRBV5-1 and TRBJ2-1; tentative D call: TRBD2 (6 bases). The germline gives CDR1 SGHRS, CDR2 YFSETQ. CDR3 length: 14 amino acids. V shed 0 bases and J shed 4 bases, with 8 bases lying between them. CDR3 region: CASSLGDSYNEQFF. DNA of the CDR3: TGCGCCAGCAGCTTGGGGGACTCTTACAATGAGCAGTTCTTC.

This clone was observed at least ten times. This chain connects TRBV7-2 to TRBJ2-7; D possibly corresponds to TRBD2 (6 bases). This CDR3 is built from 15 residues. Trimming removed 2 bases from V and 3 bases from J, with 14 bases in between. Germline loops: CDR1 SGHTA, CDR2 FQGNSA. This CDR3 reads CASSLSGGYGYEQYF. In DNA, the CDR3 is TGTGCCAGCAGCTTAAGTGGGGGGTATGGCTACGAGCAGTACTTC.

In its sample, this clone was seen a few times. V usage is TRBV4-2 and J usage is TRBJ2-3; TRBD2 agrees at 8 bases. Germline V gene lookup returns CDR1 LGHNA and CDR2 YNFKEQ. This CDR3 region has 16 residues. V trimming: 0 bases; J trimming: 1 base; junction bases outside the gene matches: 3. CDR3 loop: CASSQDAGGGTDTQYF. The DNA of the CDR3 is TGTGCCAGCAGCCAAGACGCCGGGGGGGGCACAGATACGCAGTATTTT.

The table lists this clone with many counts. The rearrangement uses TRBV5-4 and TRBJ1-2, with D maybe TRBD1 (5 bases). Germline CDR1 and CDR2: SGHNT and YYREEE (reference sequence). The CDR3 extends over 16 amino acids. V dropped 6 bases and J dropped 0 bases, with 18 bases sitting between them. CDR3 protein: CASIPGGTVTNYGYTF. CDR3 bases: TGTGCCAGCATCCCCGGGGGTACAGTTACTAACTATGGCTACACCTTC. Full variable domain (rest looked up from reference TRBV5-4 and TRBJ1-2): ETGVTQSPTHLIKTRGQQVTLRCSSQSGHNTVSWYQQALGQGPQFIFQYYREEENGRGNFPPRFSGLQFPNYSSELNVNALELDDSALYLCASIPGGTVTNYGYTFGSGTRLTVV.

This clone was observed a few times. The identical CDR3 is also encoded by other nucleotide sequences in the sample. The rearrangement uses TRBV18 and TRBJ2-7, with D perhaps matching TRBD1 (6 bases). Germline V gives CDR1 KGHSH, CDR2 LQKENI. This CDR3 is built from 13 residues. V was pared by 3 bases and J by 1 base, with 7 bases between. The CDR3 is CASSPGTSYEQYF. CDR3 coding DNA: TGTGCCAGCTCACCCGGGACATCCTACGAGCAGTACTTC.

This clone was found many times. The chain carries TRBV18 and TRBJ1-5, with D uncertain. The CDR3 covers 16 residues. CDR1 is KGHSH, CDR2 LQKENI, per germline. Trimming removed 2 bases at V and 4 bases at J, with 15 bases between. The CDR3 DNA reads TGTGCCAGCTCACCAACGGCCGGGAAAGGAAATCAGCCCCAGCATTTT. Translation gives CASSPTAGKGNQPQHF. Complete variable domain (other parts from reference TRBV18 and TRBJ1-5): NAGVMQNPRHLVRRRGQEARLRCSPMKGHSHVYWYRQLPEEGLKFMVYLQKENIIDESGMPKERFSAEFPKEGPSILRIQQVVRGDSAAYFCASSPTAGKGNQPQHFGDGTRLSIL.

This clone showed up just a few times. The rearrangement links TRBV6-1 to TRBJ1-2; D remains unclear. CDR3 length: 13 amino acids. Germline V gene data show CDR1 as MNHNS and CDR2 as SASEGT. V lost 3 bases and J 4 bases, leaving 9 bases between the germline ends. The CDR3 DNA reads TGTGCCAGCAGTGACATGCAGATCTATGGCTACACCTTC. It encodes CASSDMQIYGYTF.

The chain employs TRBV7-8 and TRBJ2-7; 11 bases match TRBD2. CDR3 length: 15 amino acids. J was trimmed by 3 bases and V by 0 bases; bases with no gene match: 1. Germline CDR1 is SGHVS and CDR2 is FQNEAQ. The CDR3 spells CASSLALAGGYEQYF. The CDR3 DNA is TGTGCCAGCAGCTTAGCCCTAGCGGGAGGCTACGAGCAGTACTTC.

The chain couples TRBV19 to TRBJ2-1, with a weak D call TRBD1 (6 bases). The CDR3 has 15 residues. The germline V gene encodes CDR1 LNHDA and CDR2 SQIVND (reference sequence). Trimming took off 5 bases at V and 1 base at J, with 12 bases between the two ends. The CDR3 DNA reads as TGTGCCAGTAGTCCGCACGGACAGTCCTACAATGAGCAGTTCTTC. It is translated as CASSPHGQSYNEQFF. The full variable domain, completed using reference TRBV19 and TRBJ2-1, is DGGITQSPKYLFRKEGQNVTLSCEQNLNHDAMYWYRQDPGQGLRLIYYSQIVNDFQKGDIAEGYSVSREKKESFPLTVTSAQKNPTAFYLCASSPHGQSYNEQFFGPGTRLTVL.

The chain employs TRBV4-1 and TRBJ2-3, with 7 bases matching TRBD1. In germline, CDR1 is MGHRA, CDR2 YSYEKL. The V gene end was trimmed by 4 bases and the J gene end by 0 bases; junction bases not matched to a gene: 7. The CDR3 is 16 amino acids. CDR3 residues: CASSPQGMSSTDTQYF. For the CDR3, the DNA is TGCGCCAGCAGCCCACAGGGGATGTCTAGCACAGATACGCAGTATTTT.

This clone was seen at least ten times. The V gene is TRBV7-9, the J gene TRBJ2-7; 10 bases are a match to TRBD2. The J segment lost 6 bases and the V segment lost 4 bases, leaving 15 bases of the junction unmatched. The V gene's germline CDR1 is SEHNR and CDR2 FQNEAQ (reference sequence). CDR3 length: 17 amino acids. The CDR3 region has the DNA TGTGCCAGCAGCTCACGGAAACTGGGACTAGCGTCATCCGAGCAGTACTTC. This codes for CASSSRKLGLASSEQYF.

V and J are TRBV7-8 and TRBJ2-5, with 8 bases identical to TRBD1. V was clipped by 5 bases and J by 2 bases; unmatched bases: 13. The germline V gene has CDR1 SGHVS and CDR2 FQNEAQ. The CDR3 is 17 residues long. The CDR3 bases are TGTGCCAGCAGCCCATGGCATGGACAGGGCGGGCAAGAGACCCAGTACTTC. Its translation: CASSPWHGQGGQETQYF.

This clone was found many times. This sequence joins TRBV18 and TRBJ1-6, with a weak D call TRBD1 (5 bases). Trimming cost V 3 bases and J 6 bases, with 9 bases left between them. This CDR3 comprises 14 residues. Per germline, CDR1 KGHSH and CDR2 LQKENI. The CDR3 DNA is TGTGCCAGCTCACCGACAGACACTAATTCACCCCTCCACTTT. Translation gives CASSPTDTNSPLHF. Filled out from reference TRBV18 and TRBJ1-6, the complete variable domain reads NAGVMQNPRHLVRRRGQEARLRCSPMKGHSHVYWYRQLPEEGLKFMVYLQKENIIDESGMPKERFSAEFPKEGPSILRIQQVVRGDSAAYFCASSPTDTNSPLHFGNGTRLTVT.